This TCR beta chain appears in the sequencing data of a study of identical twins (dated by TCRdb to the mid-2010s). Context from the whole study: TCR alpha and beta repertoires from monozygotic twins, unrelated adults of various ages and cord blood were deep-sequenced to test whether fetal clonotypes persist. To rule out contamination, replicate twin experiments were performed at different times with different library preparation protocols.

Overall study results and their limits: In beta out-of-frame sequences, excess twin sharing was weaker, because having fewer shared sequences lowered the signal-to-noise ratio. Because the same donors could not be followed over many years, the conclusions depended on cross-sectional statistical analysis. Abundant cord blood beta clonotypes had fewer insertions, young adult naive repertoires showed a similar but weaker trend, and memory repertoires showed no such trend. Recombination models systematically underestimated out-of-frame TCR alpha sharing in monozygotic twins but agreed with sharing between unrelated individuals. Invariant T cells such as MAIT and iNKT could partly confound zero-insertion analyses, although diverse VJ usage argued against such confounding for most clonotypes. Compared with coincidental sharing between unrelated individuals, an excess of low generation-probability sequences was observed among out-of-frame TCR alpha sequences shared between twins.

All donors were healthy Caucasians. The researchers also sequenced three unrelated adults who were not twins: a male aged 18 to 29, a male aged 50 to 59, and a female aged 50 to 59. Using Miltenyi CD45RO+ enrichment and human naive T-cell isolation kits, memory (CD45RO+) and naive T cells were isolated from PBMC. This clonotype was detected many times. Its specific antigen is unknown. Base qualities are not at hand, and no much larger clone is one base apart. Library method: 5' RACE. Sequenced using an Illumina HiSeq 2000. A universal primer binding site was introduced by template switching, and a unique molecular identifier was present in the final cDNA, enabling accurate counting of TCR cDNA molecules. Specific primers in the conserved constant-segment region were used to synthesize first-strand cDNA for the TCR alpha and beta chains. To control for contamination, every cDNA library carried two barcodes: a SMART-Mk sample barcode plus Illumina barcodes. TruSeq adapter sequences, together with Illumina sample barcodes, were added in two successive PCR steps. TCR alpha and beta cDNA libraries were sequenced on the Illumina HiSeq platform with custom primers. The paper's processing steps were these. Raw reads were processed with MiGEC to extract unique molecular identifiers, and MiXCR was used to determine CDR3 positions. Recombination models were inferred per individual with the repgenHMM and IGoR tools using an EM algorithm. Shared clonotype analysis was performed with the tcR package in R, normalizing sharing by the product of cloneset sizes. Out-of-frame nonproductive sequences were analyzed to study raw recombination free of thymic and clonal selection effects. TCRdb cleaned the public reads at Q25 with fastp, built clones with MiXCR and kept in-frame beta chains. For every CDR3 protein sequence, its rows merge into one entry that carries the most common genes and DNA. The V and J calls reflect TCRdb's pipeline rather than the authors' work. Across this sample there are approximately 690,000 distinct CDR3 sequences, with less than 7% seen only once. Around 2% of the sample is in the top ten clones.

The germline V gene (reference sequence) specifies DFQATT as CDR1 and SNEGSKA as CDR2. V is shortened by 3 bases, J by 1 base, and the region joining them spans 14 bases. Reading from cysteine to phenylalanine, the CDR3 counts 15 amino acids. The sequence is cut down to CDR3 DNA, 45 bases in frame from base 1. Source material: naive T cells sorted from blood. The cell subset or site label here, explained by the study, means: cells isolated with a human naive T-cell isolation kit. This TCR derives from a man in his late teens or twenties in good health. This sequence uses TRBV20-1 and TRBJ2-3; the D gene is possibly TRBD2, with 5 bases matching. Read as DNA, the sequence is TGCAGTGCTAGCGGACTCGATTACGGCACAGATACGCAGTATTTT. This is translated as CSASGLDYGTDTQYF.